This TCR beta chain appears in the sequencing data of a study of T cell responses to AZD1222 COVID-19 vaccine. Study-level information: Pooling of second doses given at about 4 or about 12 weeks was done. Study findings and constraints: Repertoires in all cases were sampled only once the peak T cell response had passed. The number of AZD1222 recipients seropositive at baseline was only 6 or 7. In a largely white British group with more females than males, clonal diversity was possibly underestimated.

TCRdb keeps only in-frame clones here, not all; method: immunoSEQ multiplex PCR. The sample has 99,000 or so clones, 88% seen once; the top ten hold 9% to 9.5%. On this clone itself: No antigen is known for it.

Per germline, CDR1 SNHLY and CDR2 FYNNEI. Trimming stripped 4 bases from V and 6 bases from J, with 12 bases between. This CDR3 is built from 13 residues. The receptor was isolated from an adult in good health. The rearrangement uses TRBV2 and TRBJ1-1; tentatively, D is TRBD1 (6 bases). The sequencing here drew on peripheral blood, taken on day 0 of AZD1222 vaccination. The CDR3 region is CASSADSGSEAFF. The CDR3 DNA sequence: TGTGCCAGCAGTGCGGACAGCGGCTCTGAAGCTTTCTTT.